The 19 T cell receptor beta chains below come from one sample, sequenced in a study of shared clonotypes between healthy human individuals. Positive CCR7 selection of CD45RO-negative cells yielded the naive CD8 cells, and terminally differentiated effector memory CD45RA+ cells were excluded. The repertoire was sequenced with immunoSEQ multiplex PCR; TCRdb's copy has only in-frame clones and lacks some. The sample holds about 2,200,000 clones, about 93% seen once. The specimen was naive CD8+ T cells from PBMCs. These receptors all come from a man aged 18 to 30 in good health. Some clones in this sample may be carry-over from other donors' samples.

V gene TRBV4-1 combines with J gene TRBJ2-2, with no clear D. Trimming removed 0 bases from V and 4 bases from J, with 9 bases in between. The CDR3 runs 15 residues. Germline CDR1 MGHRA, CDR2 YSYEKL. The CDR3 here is CASSQDLTRTGELFF. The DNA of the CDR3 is TGCGCCAGCAGCCAAGATCTGACTCGCACCGGGGAGCTGTTTTTT.

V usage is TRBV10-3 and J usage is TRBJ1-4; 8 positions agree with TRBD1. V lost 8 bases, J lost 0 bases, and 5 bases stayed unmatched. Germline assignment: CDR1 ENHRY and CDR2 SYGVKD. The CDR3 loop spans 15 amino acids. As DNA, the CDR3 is TGTGCCATCGGACAGGGACTCGCAACTAATGAAAAACTGTTTTTT. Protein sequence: CAIGQGLATNEKLFF.

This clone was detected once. The CDR3 is CASSLSKTGEQYF. The DNA for the CDR3 is TGTGCCAGCAGTTTATCAAAGACAGGGGAGCAGTACTTC. The chain combines TRBV27 with TRBJ2-7, with 7 bases that match TRBD1. Germline CDR1 is MNHEY and CDR2 is SMNVEV (reference sequence). V lost 0 bases to trimming and J lost 7 bases; unmatched junction nucleotides: 3. CDR3 length: 13 amino acids.

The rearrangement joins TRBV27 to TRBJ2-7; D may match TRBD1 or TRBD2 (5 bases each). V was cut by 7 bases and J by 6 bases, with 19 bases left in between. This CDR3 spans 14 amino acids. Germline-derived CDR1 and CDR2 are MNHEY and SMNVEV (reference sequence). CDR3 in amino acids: CASTAVGAGGEQYF. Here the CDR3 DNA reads TGTGCCAGCACCGCTGTCGGGGCCGGAGGCGAGCAGTACTTC.

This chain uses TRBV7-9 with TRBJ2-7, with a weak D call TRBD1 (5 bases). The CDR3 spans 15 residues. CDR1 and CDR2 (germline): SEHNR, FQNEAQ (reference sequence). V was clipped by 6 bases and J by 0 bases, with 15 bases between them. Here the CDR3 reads CASSPTGILSYEQYF. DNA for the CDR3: TGTGCCAGCAGTCCAACAGGAATTCTCTCCTACGAGCAGTACTTC.

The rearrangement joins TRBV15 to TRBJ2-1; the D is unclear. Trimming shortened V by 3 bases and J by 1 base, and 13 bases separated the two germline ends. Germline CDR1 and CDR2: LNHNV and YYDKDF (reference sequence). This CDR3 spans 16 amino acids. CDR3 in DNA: TGTGCCACCAGCAGTTCTCCTGGCGTTTCCTACAATGAGCAGTTCTTC. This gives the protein CATSSSPGVSYNEQFF.

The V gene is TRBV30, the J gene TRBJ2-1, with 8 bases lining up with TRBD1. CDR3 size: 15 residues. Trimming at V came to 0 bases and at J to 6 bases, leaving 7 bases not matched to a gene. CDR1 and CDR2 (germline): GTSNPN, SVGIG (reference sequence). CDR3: CAWSVTGVLRNEQFF. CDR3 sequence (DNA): TGTGCCTGGAGTGTGACAGGGGTGTTGCGCAATGAGCAGTTCTTC. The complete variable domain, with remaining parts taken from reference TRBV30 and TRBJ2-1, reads SQTIHQWPATLVQPVGSPLSLECTVEGTSNPNLYWYRQAAGRGLQLLFYSVGIGQISSEVPQNLSASRPQDRQFILSSKKLLLSDSGFYLCAWSVTGVLRNEQFFGPGTRLTVL.

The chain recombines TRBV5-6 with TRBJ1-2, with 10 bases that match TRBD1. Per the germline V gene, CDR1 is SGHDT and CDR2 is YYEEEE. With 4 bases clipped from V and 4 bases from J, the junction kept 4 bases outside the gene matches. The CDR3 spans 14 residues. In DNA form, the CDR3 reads TGTGCCAGCAGCGGGGGGACAGGGGCCTATGGCTACACCTTC. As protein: CASSGGTGAYGYTF.

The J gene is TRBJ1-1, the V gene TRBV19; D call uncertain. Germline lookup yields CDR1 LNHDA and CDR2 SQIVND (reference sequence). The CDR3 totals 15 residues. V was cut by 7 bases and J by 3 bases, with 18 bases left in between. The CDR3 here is CASKKRPGLHTEAFF. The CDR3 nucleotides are TGTGCCAGTAAAAAGAGACCCGGATTGCACACTGAAGCTTTCTTT. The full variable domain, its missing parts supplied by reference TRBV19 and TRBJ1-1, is DGGITQSPKYLFRKEGQNVTLSCEQNLNHDAMYWYRQDPGQGLRLIYYSQIVNDFQKGDIAEGYSVSREKKESFPLTVTSAQKNPTAFYLCASKKRPGLHTEAFFGQGTRLTVV.

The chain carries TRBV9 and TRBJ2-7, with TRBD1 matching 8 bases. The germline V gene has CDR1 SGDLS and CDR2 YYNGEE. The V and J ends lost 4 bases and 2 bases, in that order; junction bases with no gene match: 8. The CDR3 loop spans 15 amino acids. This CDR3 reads CASSPDRGGTYEQYF. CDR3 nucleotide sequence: TGTGCCAGCAGCCCAGACAGGGGTGGGACCTACGAGCAGTACTTC.

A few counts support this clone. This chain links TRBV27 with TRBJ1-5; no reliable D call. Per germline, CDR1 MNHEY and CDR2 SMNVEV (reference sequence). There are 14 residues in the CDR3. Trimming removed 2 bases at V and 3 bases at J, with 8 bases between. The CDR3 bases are TGTGCCAGCAGTTTAAGGGCCTACAATCAGCCCCAGCATTTT. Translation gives CASSLRAYNQPQHF.

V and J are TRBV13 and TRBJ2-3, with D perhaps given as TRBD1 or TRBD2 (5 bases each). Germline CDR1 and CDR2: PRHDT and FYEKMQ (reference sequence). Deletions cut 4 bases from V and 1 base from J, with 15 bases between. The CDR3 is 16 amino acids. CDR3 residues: CASSSEGSAGTDTQYF. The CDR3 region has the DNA TGTGCCAGCAGCTCAGAGGGGAGCGCGGGCACAGATACGCAGTATTTT.

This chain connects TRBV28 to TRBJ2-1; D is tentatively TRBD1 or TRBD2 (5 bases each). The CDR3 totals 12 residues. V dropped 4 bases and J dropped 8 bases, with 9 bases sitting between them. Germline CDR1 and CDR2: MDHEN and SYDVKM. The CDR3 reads CASSSEGYEQFF. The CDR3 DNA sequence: TGTGCCAGCAGTTCAGAGGGGTATGAGCAGTTCTTC.

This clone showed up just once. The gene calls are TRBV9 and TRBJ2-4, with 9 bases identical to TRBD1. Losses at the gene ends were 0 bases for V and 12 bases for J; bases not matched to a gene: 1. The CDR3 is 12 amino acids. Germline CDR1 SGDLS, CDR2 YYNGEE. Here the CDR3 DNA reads TGTGCCAGCAGCGTAGAGGGACAGGGTCAGTACTTC. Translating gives CASSVEGQGQYF. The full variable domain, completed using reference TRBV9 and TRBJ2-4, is DSGVTQTPKHLITATGQRVTLRCSPRSGDLSVYWYQQSLDQGLQFLIQYYNGEERAKGNILERFSAQQFPDLHSELNLSSLELGDSALYFCASSVEGQGQYFGAGTRLSVL.

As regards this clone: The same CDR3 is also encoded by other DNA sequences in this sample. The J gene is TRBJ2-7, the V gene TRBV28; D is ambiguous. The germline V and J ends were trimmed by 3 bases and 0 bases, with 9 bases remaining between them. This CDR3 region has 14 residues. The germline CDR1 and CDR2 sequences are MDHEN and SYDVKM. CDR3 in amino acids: CASSFGAVSYEQYF. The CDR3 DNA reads TGTGCCAGCAGTTTCGGCGCAGTCTCCTACGAGCAGTACTTC.

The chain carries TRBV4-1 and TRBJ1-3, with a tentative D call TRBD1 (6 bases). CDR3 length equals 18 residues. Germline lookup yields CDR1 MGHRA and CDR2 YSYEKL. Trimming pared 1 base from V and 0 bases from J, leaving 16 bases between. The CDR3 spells CASSQVTGFHPSGNTIYF. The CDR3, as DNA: TGCGCCAGCAGCCAAGTTACAGGGTTTCATCCCTCTGGAAACACCATATATTTT.

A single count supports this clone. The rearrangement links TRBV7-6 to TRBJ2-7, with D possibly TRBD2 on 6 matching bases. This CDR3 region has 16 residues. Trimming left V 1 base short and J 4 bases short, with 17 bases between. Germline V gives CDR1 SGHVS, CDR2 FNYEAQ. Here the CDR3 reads CASSLEAEGRAYEQYF. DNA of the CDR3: TGTGCCAGCAGCTTAGAGGCGGAGGGGCGTGCTTACGAGCAGTACTTC.

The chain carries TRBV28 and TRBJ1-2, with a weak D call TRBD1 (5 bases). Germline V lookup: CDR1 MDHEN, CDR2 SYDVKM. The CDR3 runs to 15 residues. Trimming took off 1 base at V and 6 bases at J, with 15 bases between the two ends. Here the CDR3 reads CASSLSGLEEDGYTF. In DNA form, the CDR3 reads TGTGCCAGCAGTTTATCGGGACTGGAAGAGGATGGCTACACCTTC.

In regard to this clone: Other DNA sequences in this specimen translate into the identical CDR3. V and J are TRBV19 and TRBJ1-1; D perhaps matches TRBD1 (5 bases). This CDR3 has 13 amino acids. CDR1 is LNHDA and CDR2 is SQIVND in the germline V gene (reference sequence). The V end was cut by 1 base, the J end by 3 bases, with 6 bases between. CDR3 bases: TGTGCCAGTAGTATAGGAGGGGACACTGAAGCTTTCTTT. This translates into CASSIGGDTEAFF.